The clone carrying this TCR beta chain came up many times. The sample belongs to a study of neurological immune-mediated disorders. About the research overall: Multiple sclerosis patients (n ≈ 34) included around 30 with relapsing-remitting and 3 with secondary progressive disease.

The germline CDR1 and CDR2 sequences are SGHRS and YFSETQ. There are 13 residues in the CDR3. V trimming: 4 bases; J trimming: 6 bases; junction bases outside the gene matches: 5. TCRdb ran MiXCR on the 5' RACE reads and lists one entry per CDR3 protein. Of roughly 48,000 distinct CDR3 sequences listed, about 5% were seen once; the top ten hold approximately 1.5%. The specimen sequenced was CD4+ T cells from blood. This TCR was sampled from a woman younger than 35 with multiple sclerosis. This sequence joins TRBV5-1 and TRBJ2-3; 7 bases align to TRBD1. The CDR3 DNA is TGCGCCAGCAGCCCCAGGGGGTCCGATACGCAGTATTTT. Protein: CASSPRGSDTQYF.